This record concerns one T cell receptor beta chain sequence. Its antigen target is currently unknown. Per-nucleotide qualities are absent, and no much larger clonotype sits a single base away. V and J are trimmed by 4 bases and 5 bases, and the gene matches miss 18 bases of the junction. The germline V gene yields SGHRS for CDR1 and YFSETQ for CDR2. There are 18 amino acids in the CDR3, from cysteine to phenylalanine inclusive. The DNA shown is the 54-base CDR3, in frame from base 1. The sample comes from a study of beta chain features in type 1 diabetes (dated by TCRdb to 2017 to 2018). Concerning the study at large: Mean age, gender distribution, total cell number and subset yield did not differ between patients and healthy donors. A total of just under 110,000,000 sorted cells were examined across all samples, and RNA yield correlated strongly with the number of cells per subset. The study compared TCRB repertoires of sorted circulating CD4+ T cell subsets between recently diagnosed type 1 diabetes patients and matched healthy donors. Whereas all 30 or so donors provided naive and central memory subsets, regulatory and stem cell-like memory subsets were isolated from just 8 patients and roughly 8 healthy donors. Findings and caveats that apply to the study as a whole: Shorter templates might have been favored by PCR, but patient and control samples were amplified and corrected together, so both groups would have been affected equally by any skew. A moderate but significant shortening of TCRB CDR3 length was observed in type 1 diabetes patients in all four CD4+ subsets. At VDJ recombination sites, patients with type 1 diabetes made fewer insertions and deleted more nucleotides, a pattern implying thymic rearrangement abnormalities. Because cDNA rather than genomic DNA was sequenced, highly expressing activated cells could have been over-represented, although no difference in activation and CD3 levels was found between groups. Naive, central memory and regulatory TCRB repertoires appeared to be more alike among patients than among healthy donors. Only small numbers of individuals were included in the HLA sub-analyses, which left unresolved whether HLA type had any influence on TCRB rearrangement.

Each donor gave one peripheral blood draw, about 110 mL on average, collected into heparinised tubes. Naive, central memory, regulatory and stem cell-like memory CD4+ T cells were sorted on a BD FACSAria II using a panel including CD45RO, CCR7, CD25, CD127, CD95 and CD27. A purity above 98% was achieved for all sorted populations. PBMCs were isolated immediately by Lymphoprep density gradient centrifugation and stained directly without culture. To minimize batch effects, samples were stained and sorted in pairs, one healthy donor with one patient per experiment. The High Capacity cDNA Reverse Transcription Kit was used to reverse transcribe all of the isolated RNA, meaning that expressed TCRB transcripts were what got sequenced. Deep immunoSEQ sequencing was applied to naive, central memory and regulatory T cell samples, giving an average of approximately 3.8 million total reads per sample. Sorted cells were lysed in RLT buffer, and RNA was extracted using DNase-treated RNeasy Micro or Mini kits according to cell number. To prevent cross-contamination, each cell subset was processed individually, whereas patient and healthy donor samples were processed jointly. Using the immunoSEQ multiplex PCR, TCRB sequences were amplified from cDNA into 87-bp fragments spanning the CDR3 region. Sequencing of the amplicons was done on the Illumina HiSeq platform. The study's own analysis went as follows. Synthetic template baselines were used to correct PCR bias computationally, reads within Hamming distance 2 were collapsed together, and singletons that could not be merged were discarded. Reads were aligned against IMGT to assign V, D and J genes, CDR3 length and insertions or deletions at six rearrangement sites. Within each subset, clonotype counts were normalized to sorted cell number, and only after that were true diversity and Gini coefficients computed with the tcR R package. The overlap coefficient, calculated on TCRB nucleotide sequences, was used to quantify repertoire sharing. TCRdb re-hosts the immuneACCESS table, in-frame sequences only. Its copies lack some clones; in the studies checked, an unresolved V gene accounts for under half of them, and the cause for the rest is not known. D and trimming come from the DNA, and the V and J calls and clone size come from that table. The sample data list about 150,000 clones, and about 10% of these were observed just once. The top ten constitute roughly 0.7% of the sample.

The chain uses TRBV5-1 and TRBJ2-3; the central 8 bases match TRBD1. Material: central memory CD4+ T cells from blood. This TCR was sampled from a man aged 18 to 30 in good health. This receptor has the CDR3 CASSQNLRTGSIQDTQYF. The DNA sequence is as follows: TGCGCCAGCAGCCAAAACTTACGGACAGGGTCGATCCAAGATACGCAGTATTTT.